Below are 14 T cell receptor beta chains sequenced from a single sample in a study of cytomegalovirus exposure and HLA in healthy donors. Assay: immunoSEQ multiplex PCR; the TCRdb copy retains only in-frame clones and omits some. The profile shows 150,000 to 180,000 clones, around nine tenths of them singletons. What was sequenced was PBMCs. These receptors were taken from a man in his late teens or twenties in good health and CMV-seropositive.

The gene calls are TRBV6-6 and TRBJ2-5, with D possibly TRBD1 on 5 matching bases. The germline V gene encodes CDR1 MNHNY and CDR2 SVGAGI (reference sequence). The CDR3 consists of 14 residues. V lost 6 bases and J 5 bases, leaving 16 bases between the germline ends. In DNA form, the CDR3 reads TGTGCCAGCAGGGCCGGACATACACAGGAGACCCAGTACTTC. It yields the protein CASRAGHTQETQYF.

This sequence joins TRBV5-6 and TRBJ2-7, with D maybe TRBD2 (5 bases). V was cut by 4 bases and J by 2 bases, with 16 bases left in between. The CDR3 extends over 15 amino acids. CDR1 SGHDT and CDR2 YYEEEE come from the germline V gene. CDR3: CASSGLATDTYEQYF. The DNA of the CDR3 is TGTGCCAGCAGCGGTTTAGCGACGGATACCTACGAGCAGTACTTC.

The V gene is TRBV9, the J gene TRBJ2-1, with TRBD2 as a possible D gene (5 bases). The germline V and J ends were trimmed by 3 bases and 10 bases, with 14 bases remaining between them. Germline values: CDR1 SGDLS, CDR2 YYNGEE. CDR3 size: 13 residues. The DNA for the CDR3 is TGTGCCAGCAGCGCCCCCGGGGTCGGCGAGCAGTTCTTC. Translated, it gives CASSAPGVGEQFF.

The chain couples TRBV6-5 to TRBJ2-7; 9 positions match TRBD2. After removal of 6 bases from V and 2 bases from J, the junction contained 8 bases not matched to a gene. Germline V gene lookup returns CDR1 MNHEY and CDR2 SVGAGI. The CDR3 sequence is 15 residues long. The CDR3 sequence is CASSPKASGTYEQYF. CDR3 nucleotide sequence: TGTGCCAGCAGCCCGAAAGCTAGCGGGACCTACGAGCAGTACTTC.

This clone turned up a few times. V is TRBV5-8 and J is TRBJ1-5; 9 nucleotides line up with TRBD1. CDR1 and CDR2 from the germline V gene are SGHTS and YDEGEE. V gave up 6 bases and J gave up 7 bases; unmatched junction bases: 8. This CDR3 comprises 14 residues. CDR3 sequence: CASTRGTGRQPQHF. CDR3 in DNA: TGTGCCAGCACCAGGGGGACAGGGAGGCAGCCCCAGCATTTT.

The chain carries TRBV11-2 and TRBJ2-6; tentative D call: TRBD2 (6 bases). The CDR3 is 16 residues long. CDR1 and CDR2 from the germline V gene are SGHAT and FQNNGV. Trimming left V 4 bases short and J 1 base short, with 11 bases between. CDR3 nucleotide sequence: TGTGCCAGCAGCTCTAGTCGGGGGTCTGGGGCCAACGTCCTGACTTTC. As protein: CASSSSRGSGANVLTF.

The gene calls are TRBV19 and TRBJ1-2, with 7 positions matching TRBD1. V was pared by 7 bases and J by 4 bases, with 12 bases of the junction left unmatched. The CDR3 consists of 15 residues. Germline V gene lookup returns CDR1 LNHDA and CDR2 SQIVND (reference sequence). Here the CDR3 reads CASTPGTEALYGYTF. CDR3 coding DNA: TGTGCCAGTACTCCCGGGACAGAAGCGCTCTATGGCTACACCTTC. The complete variable domain, with remaining parts taken from reference TRBV19 and TRBJ1-2, reads DGGITQSPKYLFRKEGQNVTLSCEQNLNHDAMYWYRQDPGQGLRLIYYSQIVNDFQKGDIAEGYSVSREKKESFPLTVTSAQKNPTAFYLCASTPGTEALYGYTFGSGTRLTVV.

This chain joins TRBV5-6 and TRBJ1-2; the D gene is possibly TRBD1 (6 bases). Trimming left V 0 bases short and J 4 bases short, with 7 bases between. Germline lookup yields CDR1 SGHDT and CDR2 YYEEEE. CDR3 length equals 13 residues. The CDR3 DNA reads as TGTGCCAGCAGCTTGGGGACAGTCTATGGCTACACCTTC. This encodes CASSLGTVYGYTF. The whole variable domain, filled in from reference TRBV5-6 and TRBJ1-2, reads DAGVTQSPTHLIKTRGQQVTLRCSPKSGHDTVSWYQQALGQGPQFIFQYYEEEERQRGNFPDRFSGHQFPNYSSELNVNALLLGDSALYLCASSLGTVYGYTFGSGTRLTVV.

The rearrangement links TRBV5-1 to TRBJ2-2; D uncertain. The germline CDR1 and CDR2 sequences are SGHRS and YFSETQ. This CDR3 spans 13 amino acids. V lost 5 bases to trimming and J lost 3 bases, with 8 bases between them. CDR3 region: CASRSVDTGELFF. CDR3 sequence (DNA): TGCGCCAGCAGAAGCGTAGACACCGGGGAGCTGTTTTTT.

The rearrangement links TRBV2 to TRBJ2-5; D gene unclear. Per the germline V gene, CDR1 is SNHLY and CDR2 is FYNNEI. The CDR3 has 11 amino acids. V was trimmed by 10 bases and J by 1 base, leaving 7 bases between them. CDR3 residues: CANSFQETQYF. CDR3 nucleotide sequence: TGTGCCAATTCCTTCCAAGAGACCCAGTACTTC.

The table lists this clone with a count of one. The chain employs TRBV29-1 and TRBJ1-4, with 10 bases matching TRBD1. V gave up 4 bases and J gave up 5 bases; unmatched junction bases: 1. This CDR3 spans 13 amino acids. Per germline, CDR1 SQVTM and CDR2 ANQGSEA. The CDR3 DNA reads TGCAGCGTTGTGGGACAGGGGAATGAAAAACTGTTTTTT. It translates to CSVVGQGNEKLFF.

V usage is TRBV19 and J usage is TRBJ1-5, with unresolved D. Germline V gives CDR1 LNHDA, CDR2 SQIVND (reference sequence). Trimming took 0 bases from V and 3 from J, leaving 15 bases between them. The CDR3 is 17 residues long. In nucleotides, the CDR3 is TGTGCCAGTAGTATAGATGTTAACAGCAACTTCAATCAGCCCCAGCATTTT. It encodes CASSIDVNSNFNQPQHF.

The chain has TRBV11-2 and TRBJ1-1; D is unclear. The CDR3 contains 14 residues. The V end was cut by 1 base, the J end by 4 bases, with 10 bases between. Germline CDR1 and CDR2: SGHAT and FQNNGV. In nucleotides, the CDR3 is TGTGCCAGCAGCTTAGCCCCGCCCAGCACTGAAGCTTTCTTT. Its protein is CASSLAPPSTEAFF.

The gene calls are TRBV7-2 and TRBJ2-2; 9 bases align to TRBD2. V lost 5 bases, J lost 0 bases, and 10 bases stayed unmatched. CDR1 and CDR2 from the germline V gene are SGHTA and FQGNSA. This CDR3 region has 18 residues. The DNA of the CDR3 is TGTGCCAGCAGCGTGAAATCCCCTAGCGGGACGAACACCGGGGAGCTGTTTTTT. Translation: CASSVKSPSGTNTGELFF.